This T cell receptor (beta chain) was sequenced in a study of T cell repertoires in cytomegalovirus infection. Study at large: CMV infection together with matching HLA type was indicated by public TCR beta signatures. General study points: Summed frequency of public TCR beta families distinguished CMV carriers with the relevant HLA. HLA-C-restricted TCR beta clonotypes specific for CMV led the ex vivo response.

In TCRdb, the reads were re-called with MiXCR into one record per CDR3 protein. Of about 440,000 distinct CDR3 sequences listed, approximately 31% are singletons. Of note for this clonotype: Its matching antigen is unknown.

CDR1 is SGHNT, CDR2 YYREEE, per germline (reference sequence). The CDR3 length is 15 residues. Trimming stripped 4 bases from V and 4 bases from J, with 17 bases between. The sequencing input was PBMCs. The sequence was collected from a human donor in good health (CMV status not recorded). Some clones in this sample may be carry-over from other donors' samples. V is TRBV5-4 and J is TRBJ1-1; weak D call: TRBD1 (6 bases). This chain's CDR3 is CASSMFARGTTEAFF. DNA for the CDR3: TGTGCCAGCAGCATGTTCGCCAGGGGCACCACTGAAGCTTTCTTT.